The next 28 T cell receptor beta chains were all read from a single sample in a study of blood T cell repertoires in COVID-19. This table comes from immunoSEQ multiplex PCR, and its TCRdb copy is limited to in-frame clones, with some not included. The table shows 200,000 to 300,000 clones, with 75% to 90% occurring only once. Material: peripheral blood. The receptors stem from a woman aged 55-69 years with active or convalescent COVID-19.

This clone was detected once. This chain links TRBV7-2 with TRBJ1-3; D is perhaps TRBD1 (5 bases). V was shortened by 1 base and J by 6 bases, with 16 bases between the two germline ends. Germline assignment: CDR1 SGHTA and CDR2 FQGNSA. The CDR3 is made up of 16 amino acids. This chain's CDR3 is CASSLDSGVVENTIYF. The CDR3 DNA sequence: TGTGCCAGCAGCTTAGATTCGGGGGTGGTGGAAAACACCATATATTTT.

The V and J genes are TRBV3-1 (or the pseudogene TRBV3-2) and TRBJ2-3; 9 nucleotides agree with TRBD1. The V segment lost 2 bases and the J segment 5 bases; nucleotides outside the gene matches: 8. The CDR3 covers 16 residues. Germline V CDR1 and CDR2: LGHDT, YNNKEL (reference sequence). As DNA, the CDR3 is TGTGCCAGCAGCCAAAGGACAGGGGCGCGGGTAGATACGCAGTATTTT. As protein: CASSQRTGARVDTQYF.

The chain links TRBV2 to TRBJ1-2; D is unresolved. V was cut by 7 bases and J by 5 bases, with 17 bases left in between. The CDR3 has 14 residues. Germline V CDR1 and CDR2: SNHLY, FYNNEI. CDR3 in amino acids: CASTSTALRYGYTF. The CDR3 region has the DNA TGTGCCAGCACAAGTACAGCCCTTAGGTATGGCTACACCTTC.

The table lists this clone with a few counts. The CDR3 region is CASSLTVSGGRETQYF. CDR3 sequence (DNA): TGTGCCAGCAGCTTAACAGTTAGCGGGGGTCGGGAGACCCAGTACTTC. V is TRBV7-9 and J is TRBJ2-5, with TRBD2 matching over 9 bases. Germline V gene lookup returns CDR1 SEHNR and CDR2 FQNEAQ (reference sequence). The CDR3 extends over 16 amino acids. J lost 5 bases, V lost 2 bases, and 9 bases had no gene match.

The genes are TRBV9 and TRBJ2-1; D is possibly TRBD2 (7 bases). CDR1 is SGDLS and CDR2 is YYNGEE in the germline V gene. Trimming took 3 bases from V and 2 from J, leaving 15 bases between them. The CDR3 totals 16 residues. The CDR3, as DNA: TGTGCCAGCAGCGGAGGAAGGGGGGGGCCCTACAATGAGCAGTTCTTC. The encoded protein is CASSGGRGGPYNEQFF. The full variable domain, with the rest looked up from reference TRBV9 and TRBJ2-1, is DSGVTQTPKHLITATGQRVTLRCSPRSGDLSVYWYQQSLDQGLQFLIQYYNGEERAKGNILERFSAQQFPDLHSELNLSSLELGDSALYFCASSGGRGGPYNEQFFGPGTRLTVL.

This clone is a singleton in its sample. This sequence joins TRBV7-9 and TRBJ2-5; 7 bases line up with TRBD1. J was trimmed by 1 base and V by 5 bases; bases with no gene match: 7. The germline gives CDR1 SEHNR, CDR2 FQNEAQ (reference sequence). The CDR3 contains 15 residues. This chain's CDR3 is CASSRQGQLQETQYF. CDR3 sequence (DNA): TGTGCCAGCAGCAGACAGGGACAGCTCCAAGAGACCCAGTACTTC. Full variable domain (remainder filled in from reference TRBV7-9 and TRBJ2-5): DTGVSQNPRHKITKRGQNVTFRCDPISEHNRLYWYRQTLGQGPEFLTYFQNEAQLEKSRLLSDRFSAERPKGSFSTLEIQRTEQGDSAMYLCASSRQGQLQETQYFGPGTRLLVL.

J is TRBJ2-3 and V is TRBV5-6; D remains unclear. The germline gives CDR1 SGHDT, CDR2 YYEEEE. V was cut by 7 bases and J by 1 base, with 7 bases left in between. The CDR3 is made up of 12 amino acids. CDR3 protein: CASALGTDTQYF. The CDR3 bases are TGTGCCAGCGCGTTGGGCACAGATACGCAGTATTTT.

J is TRBJ2-2 and V is TRBV30; no clear D gene. Trimming pared 3 bases from V and 4 bases from J, leaving 15 bases between. Germline loops: CDR1 GTSNPN, CDR2 SVGIG (reference sequence). This CDR3 is 15 amino acids long. CDR3 nucleotide sequence: TGTGCCTGGAGCGGGTTACTAACACTCACCGGGGAGCTGTTTTTT. It specifies CAWSGLLTLTGELFF. Full variable domain (remainder filled in from reference TRBV30 and TRBJ2-2): SQTIHQWPATLVQPVGSPLSLECTVEGTSNPNLYWYRQAAGRGLQLLFYSVGIGQISSEVPQNLSASRPQDRQFILSSKKLLLSDSGFYLCAWSGLLTLTGELFFGEGSRLTVL.

The chain uses TRBV5-1 and TRBJ1-4, with D unclear. V lost 3 bases and J 8 bases, leaving 14 bases between the germline ends. CDR3 length equals 14 residues. Germline CDR1 is SGHRS and CDR2 is YFSETQ. The CDR3 nucleotides read TGCGCCAGCAGCTCCTATACCGGGGTCGAAAAACTGTTTTTT. This encodes CASSSYTGVEKLFF.

The CDR3 region has the DNA TGTGCCAGTAGCCAGGGACAGGGAACAGATACGCAGTATTTT. Amino acid sequence: CASSQGQGTDTQYF. The rearrangement joins TRBV19 to TRBJ2-3; 9 nucleotides agree with TRBD1. CDR1 and CDR2 from the germline V gene are LNHDA and SQIVND (reference sequence). V lost 6 bases and J lost 3; bases outside the gene matches: 4. The CDR3 is made up of 14 amino acids.

The rearrangement uses TRBV11-2 and TRBJ2-3; TRBD2 agrees at 8 bases. Germline assignment: CDR1 SGHAT and CDR2 FQNNGV. Trimming cost V 4 bases and J 0 bases; bases outside gene matches: 9. CDR3 length: 17 residues. CDR3 sequence: CASSYLLAGGSTDTQYF. In DNA, the CDR3 is TGTGCCAGCAGCTACCTCCTGGCGGGGGGAAGCACAGATACGCAGTATTTT.

The rearrangement links TRBV1 to TRBJ2-7; the table's D call TRBD2 went unverified against the DNA. TRBV1 is an annotated pseudogene. This CDR3 is 15 amino acids long. The CDR3 reads CTSTVAGGERYEQYF. CDR3 nucleotide sequence: TGCACCAGCACCGTCGCGGGGGGAGAACGCTACGAGCAGTACTTC.

The chain has TRBV6-5 and TRBJ1-1; TRBD1 is a possible D gene (6 bases). The CDR3 covers 16 residues. CDR1 MNHEY and CDR2 SVGAGI come from the germline V gene. V gave up 0 bases and J gave up 2 bases, with 13 bases separating them. CDR3 amino acids: CASSYSIGGLNTEAFF. The CDR3 DNA sequence: TGTGCCAGCAGTTACTCGATTGGGGGCCTAAACACTGAAGCTTTCTTT.

About this clone itself: This CDR3 is also generated by other DNA sequences in the sample. The chain joins TRBV30 to TRBJ2-2; TRBD1 might be the D (5 bases). Per germline, CDR1 GTSNPN and CDR2 SVGIG (reference sequence). Deletions cut 2 bases from V and 4 bases from J, with 8 bases between. CDR3 length equals 13 residues. Here the CDR3 reads CAWSRQGTGELFF. The CDR3 bases are TGTGCCTGGAGTCGGCAGGGCACCGGGGAGCTGTTTTTT. The whole variable domain, filled in from reference TRBV30 and TRBJ2-2, reads SQTIHQWPATLVQPVGSPLSLECTVEGTSNPNLYWYRQAAGRGLQLLFYSVGIGQISSEVPQNLSASRPQDRQFILSSKKLLLSDSGFYLCAWSRQGTGELFFGEGSRLTVL.

This clone was observed a single time. The chain couples TRBV2 to TRBJ2-3; 10 bases fit TRBD2. The CDR3 has 15 amino acids. Germline assignment: CDR1 SNHLY and CDR2 FYNNEI. With 9 bases clipped from V and 2 bases from J, the junction kept 8 bases outside the gene matches. The DNA for the CDR3 is TGTGCCAGTTGTCTTAGCGGGGGGCCCACAGATACGCAGTATTTT. Its protein is CASCLSGGPTDTQYF.

The chain couples TRBV5-1 to TRBJ1-1, with a weak D call TRBD1 (6 bases). CDR1 and CDR2 from the germline V gene are SGHRS and YFSETQ. V gave up 0 bases and J gave up 0 bases, with 9 bases separating them. The CDR3 is 15 residues long. CDR3 coding DNA: TGCGCCAGCAGCTTGGCCGCAGGGGTGAACACTGAAGCTTTCTTT. It yields the protein CASSLAAGVNTEAFF.

The V call is TRBV6-5, the J call TRBJ1-5, with TRBD1 matching over 9 bases. There are 15 residues in the CDR3. Germline-derived CDR1 and CDR2 are MNHEY and SVGAGI. V lost 0 bases, J lost 11 bases, and 8 bases stayed unmatched. The CDR3 sequence: CASSYSGQGRSTQHF. In DNA, the CDR3 is TGTGCCAGCAGTTACTCGGGACAGGGTAGGTCGACCCAGCATTTT.

V usage is TRBV6-5 and J usage is TRBJ1-4; D unresolved. This CDR3 is built from 14 residues. Germline-derived CDR1 and CDR2 are MNHEY and SVGAGI. Trimming pared 8 bases from V and 7 bases from J, leaving 17 bases between. The CDR3 sequence is CASGSPEAFEKLFF. Written as DNA, the CDR3 is TGTGCCAGCGGTTCCCCAGAGGCCTTTGAAAAACTGTTTTTT.

This clone was seen only once. The chain links TRBV6-2 or TRBV6-3 to TRBJ1-2; TRBD1 is a possible D gene (5 bases). Germline V gene sequence: CDR1 MNHEY, CDR2 SVGEGT. Trimming removed 4 bases at V and 5 bases at J, with 11 bases between. This CDR3 spans 13 amino acids. This chain's CDR3 is CASSSGTSYGYTF. CDR3 DNA: TGTGCCAGCAGTTCCGGGACTTCTTATGGCTACACCTTC.

The rearrangement links TRBV9 to TRBJ2-7, with 7 bases fitting TRBD2. Germline lookup yields CDR1 SGDLS and CDR2 YYNGEE. The CDR3 extends over 15 amino acids. V shed 4 bases and J 4 bases; nucleotides not matched to a gene: 11. The CDR3 loop is CASSPPGGGQYEQYF. The CDR3 coding sequence is TGTGCCAGCAGCCCCCCCGGGGGAGGGCAATACGAGCAGTACTTC. The whole variable domain, filled in from reference TRBV9 and TRBJ2-7, reads DSGVTQTPKHLITATGQRVTLRCSPRSGDLSVYWYQQSLDQGLQFLIQYYNGEERAKGNILERFSAQQFPDLHSELNLSSLELGDSALYFCASSPPGGGQYEQYFGPGTRLTVT.

This clone was detected a few times. V usage is TRBV7-9 and J usage is TRBJ1-2; D call uncertain. This CDR3 has 14 residues. Deletions cut 5 bases from V and 4 bases from J, with 14 bases between. The germline V gene has CDR1 SEHNR and CDR2 FQNEAQ (reference sequence). Here the CDR3 DNA reads TGTGCCAGCAGCGGCCTGACATCGGCCTATGGCTACACCTTC. It specifies CASSGLTSAYGYTF.

V is TRBV11-2 and J is TRBJ1-1, with TRBD1 as a possible D gene (6 bases). V gave up 5 bases and J gave up 1 base, with 14 bases separating them. The CDR3 covers 15 residues. Germline V CDR1 and CDR2: SGHAT, FQNNGV. CDR3 bases: TGTGCCAGCAGCGCTTTGGACAGACCGAACACTGAAGCTTTCTTT. Protein product: CASSALDRPNTEAFF.

This rearrangement joins TRBV7-9 to TRBJ1-1, with D possibly matching TRBD1 (6 bases). The CDR3 length is 15 residues. CDR1 is SEHNR, CDR2 FQNEAQ, per germline (reference sequence). V was pared by 1 base and J by 0 bases, with 9 bases between. The CDR3 coding sequence is TGTGCCAGCAGCTTAGGAGGGGGGGTGAACACTGAAGCTTTCTTT. Translated, it gives CASSLGGGVNTEAFF.

V gene TRBV7-2 combines with J gene TRBJ2-5; 12 bases are a match to TRBD2. V lost 3 bases to trimming and J lost 5 bases; unmatched junction nucleotides: 13. CDR3 size: 18 residues. CDR1 is SGHTA and CDR2 is FQGNSA in the germline V gene. The CDR3 loop reads CASSLLGLAGGPLETQYF. CDR3 nucleotide sequence: TGTGCCAGCAGCTTGTTAGGTCTAGCGGGGGGGCCCCTGGAGACCCAGTACTTC. The full variable domain, in which reference TRBV7-2 and TRBJ2-5 provide the parts outside the CDR3, is GAGVSQSPSNKVTEKGKDVELRCDPISGHTALYWYRQSLGQGLEFLIYFQGNSAPDKSGLPSDRFSAERTGGSVSTLTIQRTQQEDSAVYLCASSLLGLAGGPLETQYFGPGTRLLVL.

This chain uses TRBV5-1 with TRBJ1-1; 9 bases map to TRBD1. The CDR3 covers 15 residues. Germline assignment: CDR1 SGHRS and CDR2 YFSETQ. V was pared by 4 bases and J by 3 bases, with 7 bases of the junction left unmatched. CDR3 in DNA: TGCGCCAGCAGCGGGGAACAGGGGGCGGACACTGAAGCTTTCTTT. It is translated as CASSGEQGADTEAFF.

The chain is built from TRBV7-9 and TRBJ1-4, with D perhaps TRBD1 (5 bases). The germline gives CDR1 SEHNR, CDR2 FQNEAQ (reference sequence). The ends were cut back, 2 bases at V and 3 bases at J, with 16 bases in the middle. CDR3 length equals 17 residues. For the CDR3, the DNA is TGTGCCAGCAGCTTACGACCAGGGTTTAGGGCTAATGAAAAACTGTTTTTT. This encodes CASSLRPGFRANEKLFF.

The chain combines TRBV18 with TRBJ1-1, with a possible D match to TRBD1 (6 bases). Germline CDR1 is KGHSH and CDR2 is LQKENI. The V end lost 0 bases, the J end lost 3 bases, and 14 bases lay between the germline ends. This CDR3 is built from 16 residues. This CDR3 is CASSPPAGGGHTEAFF. In nucleotides, the CDR3 is TGTGCCAGCTCACCACCCGCCGGCGGGGGGCACACTGAAGCTTTCTTT.

J is TRBJ1-2 and V is TRBV14; D is undetermined. This CDR3 has 13 amino acids. Germline V CDR1 and CDR2: SGHDN, FVKESK. Trimming stripped 2 bases from V and 2 bases from J, with 6 bases between. The CDR3 nucleotides are TGTGCCAGCAGCCAAACGAGGAACTATGGCTACACCTTC. Translation gives CASSQTRNYGYTF.